This T cell receptor (beta chain) was recorded in a study of OX40 agonist ivuxolimab in advanced cancers. Study-wide results and limits: CD4+ and CD8+ T cells in blood underwent clonal expansion by week 6 at 0.1 to 3.0 mg/kg.

The CDR3 covers 18 residues. The V gene lost 7 bases and the J gene lost 8 bases, with 29 bases spanning the gap. Germline-derived CDR1 and CDR2 are MGHRA and YSYEKL. A remark on this clone: The antigen is undetermined.

This table comes from immunoSEQ multiplex PCR, and its TCRdb copy is limited to in-frame clones, with some not included. The sample includes roughly 42,000 clones, 80% to 95% of them seen just once. The V call is TRBV4-1, the J call TRBJ1-4; D possibly corresponds to TRBD1 (5 bases). This TCR derives from an adult with an advanced solid tumor such as melanoma, head and neck, liver or kidney cancer. Sequencing used CD4+ or CD8+ T cells sorted from blood, obtained in a trial of the OX40 agonist ivuxolimab. The DNA of the CDR3 is TGCGCCAGCACCCTATCGGTGGGGGGGGGAGAGATCGGAGAAAAACTGTTTTTT. It translates to CASTLSVGGGEIGEKLFF.